This TCR beta chain comes out of a study of T cell responses to AZD1222 COVID-19 vaccine. Study-wide findings and caveats: Just a handful of AZD1222 recipients tested seropositive at baseline. Spike was spanned by vaccine-associated CD4 TCRs, with dominance at 160-218 and 743-854.

Trimming left V 1 base short and J 6 bases short, with 12 bases between. This CDR3 is built from 15 residues. Germline V gene lookup returns CDR1 LNHDA and CDR2 SQIVND (reference sequence). As to this clone: Its target is unknown.

Sequenced by immunoSEQ multiplex PCR; TCRdb stores in-frame clones only, minus some. In the table there are 70,000 to 95,000 clones, approximately 89% of which are singletons. This sequence was found in an adult in good health. This specimen was peripheral blood, taken on day 0 of MenACWY control vaccination. The chain has TRBV19 and TRBJ2-2; D not certain. The CDR3 protein is CASSIVHGPAGELFF. The CDR3 bases are TGTGCCAGTAGTATAGTTCATGGTCCCGCCGGGGAGCTGTTTTTT.